This T cell receptor (beta chain) emerged from a study of blood T cell repertoires in COVID-19 (dated by TCRdb to about 2020). About the investigation overall: Samples from collaborators originated in the United States, Italy and Spain and spanned both the acute and convalescent phases of COVID-19. The prospective study material was composed of cDNA or gDNA derived from T cells, B-cell-depleted T cells, or PBMCs. The dataset comprised deeply sampled blood TCRbeta repertoires from subjects exposed to, actively infected with, or recovered from COVID-19. The repertoires were made available in a free public database intended to serve as a resource for research on the immune response to SARS-CoV-2. Samples were obtained from the ongoing ImmuneRACE study (first 160 participants) and from 950 to 1,500 subjects provided by 6 global collaborators. The sample metadata nearly always contained a de-identified subject ID, COVID-19 status, age in years and sex. Where available, HLA class I and class II types were obtained from metadata supplied by the sample provider rather than from assay-based typing.

The cysteine opens and the phenylalanine closes a CDR3 of 16 amino acids. Of all the DNA, just the CDR3 is kept, 48 bases in frame from base 1. Trimming takes 4 bases from V and 0 bases from J, and the germline ends sit 14 bases apart. Based on the germline V gene (reference sequence), the CDR1 and CDR2 sequences are LNHNV and YYDKDF. The paper as a whole reports these results and caveats: Clinical and demographic metadata were provided uncurated, with the amount varying by source and participant.

To note about this clone: Which antigen it targets is not known. Base qualities are missing; no much larger clone stands one base away.

TCRbeta CDR3 regions were amplified from genomic DNA by means of the immunoSEQ Assay, a bias-controlled multiplex PCR. On the authors' methods: The number of nucleated cells in each sample was estimated by amplification of reference gene primers within the assay. To quantify the absolute abundance of each unique TCRbeta CDR3 rearrangement, sequence reads were collapsed and filtered. Productive Simpson clonality was computed per sample as the square root of Simpson's diversity index over productive rearrangements. What TCRdb holds here is the immuneACCESS table cut down to in-frame rearrangements. Part of the clones is not present; checked against another copy, under half of the missing clones reflect an unresolved V gene, and the others are unexplained. V and J calls plus clone size are reproduced from that table; the DNA served to infer D and trimming. Recorded for this sample are some 200,000 clones; almost 80% of them occurred a single time. The ten largest clones represent around 15% of the sample.

Participants in the prospective study were aged roughly 18 to 90 years, lived in over 20 United States geographic areas, and enrolled through a virtual design. In the prospective study, participants were assigned to cohorts based on the clinical history participants reported in a screening survey and a study questionnaire. Recovered participants in ImmuneRACE Cohort 3 were defined by two consecutive negative NP/OP PCR tests, clearance by a healthcare professional, or resolution of symptoms. Mobile phlebotomists in the prospective study collected whole blood, serum and a nasopharyngeal or oropharyngeal swab from every participant. Additional blood draws and questionnaires over a 2-month period could optionally be provided by prospective study participants. Before DNA extraction, prospective study blood samples were shipped either frozen or at room temperature.

The receptor was derived from a woman aged 50 to 65 who had recovered from COVID-19. What was sequenced was PBMCs or T cells enriched from blood (not recorded which). Rearrangement joined TRBV15 to TRBJ2-3; a weak D assignment points to TRBD2 (7 bases agree). Here the CDR3 is given as CATSIDRGASTDTQYF. The DNA sequence reads TGTGCCACCAGCATCGACCGGGGGGCTAGCACAGATACGCAGTATTTT.